The present T cell receptor (beta chain) was sequenced within a study of OX40 agonist ivuxolimab in advanced cancers. Patients were ineligible given autoimmune disease history or systemic immunosuppression. Details on this clone: Its target is unknown.

Generated by immunoSEQ multiplex PCR, the TCRdb table keeps only in-frame clones and is missing some. The sample records tens of thousands of clones, about 88% being singletons. General study results and limits: Fewer expanded clones were found on average in CD4+ than in CD8+ T cells. The study did not work out the antigen specificity of the expanded peripheral T cells.

The junction had 5 bases not matched to a gene; V was cut back by 3 bases and J by 5 bases. The length of the CDR3 is 16 residues. Germline CDR1 MDHEN, CDR2 SYDVKM. This specimen consisted of CD4+ or CD8+ T cells sorted from blood, obtained in a trial of the OX40 agonist ivuxolimab. The receptor comes from an adult with an advanced solid tumor such as melanoma, head and neck, liver or kidney cancer. The chain has TRBV28 and TRBJ1-3, with 12 bases lining up with TRBD1. The CDR3 sequence: CASSLGGQGARNTIYF. DNA for the CDR3: TGTGCCAGCAGTTTGGGGGGACAGGGGGCTAGAAACACCATATATTTT.